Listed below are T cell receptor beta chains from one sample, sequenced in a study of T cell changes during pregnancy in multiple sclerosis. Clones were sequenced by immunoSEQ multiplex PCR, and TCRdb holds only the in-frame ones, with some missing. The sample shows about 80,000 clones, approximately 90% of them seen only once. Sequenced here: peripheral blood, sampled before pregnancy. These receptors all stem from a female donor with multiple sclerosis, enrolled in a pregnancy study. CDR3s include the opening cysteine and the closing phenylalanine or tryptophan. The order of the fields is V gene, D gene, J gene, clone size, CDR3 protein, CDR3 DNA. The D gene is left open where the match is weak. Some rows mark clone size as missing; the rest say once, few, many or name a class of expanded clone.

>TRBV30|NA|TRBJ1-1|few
CAWSVQANTEAFF
TGTGCCTGGAGTGTACAGGCGAACACTGAAGCTTTCTTT
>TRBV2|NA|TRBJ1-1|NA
CASRSTGNTEAFF
TGTGCCAGCCGGTCGACGGGGAACACTGAAGCTTTCTTT
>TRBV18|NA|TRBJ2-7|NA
CASSPQQVEQYF
TGTGCCAGCTCACCACAACAGGTCGAGCAGTACTTC
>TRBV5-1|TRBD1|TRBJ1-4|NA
CASSSGTGGLELFF
TGCGCCAGCAGTTCCGGGACAGGGGGTTTAGAACTGTTTTTT
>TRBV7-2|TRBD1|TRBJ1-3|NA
CASSPGRGLPIYF
TGTGCCAGCAGCCCCGGGAGGGGGCTCCCCATATATTTT
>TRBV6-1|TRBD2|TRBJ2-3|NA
CASSEAGLAGLSTQYF
TGTGCCAGCAGTGAAGCAGGACTAGCGGGGTTGAGTACGCAGTATTTT
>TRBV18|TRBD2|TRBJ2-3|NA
CASSPLAGGSDTQYF
TGTGCCAGCTCACCTTTAGCGGGGGGTTCAGATACGCAGTATTTT
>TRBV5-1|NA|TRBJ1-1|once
CASSDIRQTMNTEAFF
TGCGCCAGCAGCGACATCCGACAGACCATGAACACTGAAGCTTTCTTT
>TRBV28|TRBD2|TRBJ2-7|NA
CASSLSGAGGYEQYF
TGTGCCAGCAGTTTATCGGGGGCGGGGGGTTACGAGCAGTACTTC
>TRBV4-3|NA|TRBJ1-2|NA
CASSQDWGGEHGYTF
TGCGCCAGCAGCCAAGATTGGGGAGGGGAGCATGGCTACACCTTC
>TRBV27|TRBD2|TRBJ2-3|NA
CASSLGAGGGTDTQYF
TGTGCCAGCAGTTTGGGTGCGGGGGGTGGCACAGATACGCAGTATTTT
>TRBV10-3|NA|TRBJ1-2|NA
CAITGESGYTF
TGTGCCATCACAGGGGAGTCTGGCTACACCTTC
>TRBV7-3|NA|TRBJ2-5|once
CASSTGFGGTQYF
TGTGCCAGCAGTACAGGGTTTGGGGGGACCCAGTACTTC
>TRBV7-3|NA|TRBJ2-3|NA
CASSLGGTDTQYF
TGTGCCAGCAGCTTAGGGGGGACAGATACGCAGTATTTT
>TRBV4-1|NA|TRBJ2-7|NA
CASSQEALISYEQYF
TGCGCCAGCAGCCAAGAAGCGTTAATTTCCTACGAGCAGTACTTC
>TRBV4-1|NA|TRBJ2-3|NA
CASSQDEQGGDTQYF
TGCGCCAGCAGCCAAGATGAACAGGGTGGGGATACGCAGTATTTT
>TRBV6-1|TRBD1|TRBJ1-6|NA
CASSERSGQGAYSYNSPLHF
TGTGCCAGCAGTGAAAGGTCCGGACAGGGGGCTTACTCCTATAATTCACCCCTCCACTTT
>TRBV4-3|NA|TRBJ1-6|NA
CASSPDRFSPLHF
TGCGCCAGCAGCCCTGACAGGTTTTCACCCCTCCACTTT
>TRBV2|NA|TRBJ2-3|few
CASSPSHLF
TGTGCCAGCAGTCCTAGTCACCTCTTT
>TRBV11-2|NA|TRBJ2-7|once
CASSQYRAHEQYF
TGTGCCAGCAGTCAATACAGGGCCCACGAGCAGTACTTC
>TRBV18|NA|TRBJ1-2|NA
CASSPYFLSGLVGGYTF
TGTGCCAGCTCACCATACTTTTTATCCGGGTTAGTAGGTGGCTACACCTTC
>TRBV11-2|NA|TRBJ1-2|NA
CASSLGRWAREGYGYTF
TGTGCCAGCAGCTTAGGAAGATGGGCCAGGGAAGGCTATGGCTACACCTTC
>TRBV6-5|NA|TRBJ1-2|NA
CASSPDTSRVGYTF
TGTGCCAGCAGCCCTGACACCAGCAGGGTAGGCTACACCTTC
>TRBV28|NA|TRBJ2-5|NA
CASSFSITGLKETQYF
TGTGCCAGCAGTTTTTCCATCACAGGGCTGAAAGAGACCCAGTACTTC
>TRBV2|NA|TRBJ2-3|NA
CASSGGRVARDTQYF
TGTGCCAGCAGTGGAGGCCGGGTGGCCCGGGATACGCAGTATTTT
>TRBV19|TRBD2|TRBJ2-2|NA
CASSIDREGTGELFF
TGTGCCAGTAGTATAGACAGGGAGGGCACCGGGGAGCTGTTTTTT
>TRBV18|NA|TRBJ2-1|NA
CASSPRARDNEQFF
TGTGCCAGCTCACCTAGAGCCAGGGACAATGAGCAGTTCTTC
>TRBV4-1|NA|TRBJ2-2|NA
CASSRPREGSTGELFF
TGCGCCAGCAGCCGCCCCCGAGAGGGTTCCACCGGGGAGCTGTTTTTT
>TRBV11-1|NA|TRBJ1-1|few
CASSLGNRGSAFF
TGTGCCAGCAGCTTAGGGAACCGGGGATCAGCTTTCTTT
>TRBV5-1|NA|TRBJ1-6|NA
CASSKGAGLDSPLHF
TGCGCCAGCAGCAAAGGGGCAGGGTTGGATTCACCCCTCCACTTT